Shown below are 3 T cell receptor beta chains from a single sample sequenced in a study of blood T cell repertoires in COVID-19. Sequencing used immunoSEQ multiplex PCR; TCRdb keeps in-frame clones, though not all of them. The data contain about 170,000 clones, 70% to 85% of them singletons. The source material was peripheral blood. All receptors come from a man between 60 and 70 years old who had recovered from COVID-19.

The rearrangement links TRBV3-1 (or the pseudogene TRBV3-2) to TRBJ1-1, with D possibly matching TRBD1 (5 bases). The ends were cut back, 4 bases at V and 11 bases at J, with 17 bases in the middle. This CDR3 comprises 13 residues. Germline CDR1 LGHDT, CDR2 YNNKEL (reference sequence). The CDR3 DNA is TGTGCCAGCAGCCTTTCCGGGGGATATGAGGCTTTCTTT. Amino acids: CASSLSGGYEAFF.

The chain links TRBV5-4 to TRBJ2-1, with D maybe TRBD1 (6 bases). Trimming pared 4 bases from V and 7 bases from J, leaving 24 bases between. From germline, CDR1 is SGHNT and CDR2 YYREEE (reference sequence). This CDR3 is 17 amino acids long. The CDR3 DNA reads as TGTGCCAGCAGCCTTAACCCCCACCGGGACAATACTAATGAGCAGTTCTTC. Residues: CASSLNPHRDNTNEQFF.

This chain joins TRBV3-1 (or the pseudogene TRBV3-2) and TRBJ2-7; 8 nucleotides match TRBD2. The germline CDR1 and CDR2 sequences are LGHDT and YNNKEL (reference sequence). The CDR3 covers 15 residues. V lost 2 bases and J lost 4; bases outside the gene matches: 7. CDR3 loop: CASSQSYSGAYEQYF. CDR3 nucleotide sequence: TGTGCCAGCAGCCAAAGTTATAGCGGGGCTTACGAGCAGTACTTC.